The 19 T cell receptor beta chains below were found in one sample sequenced in a study of Ad26.COV2.S vaccination and SARS-CoV-2 variants. Treatment described: some 20 received Ad26.COV2.S at low or high dose, single or two shots; roughly five received placebo; per-sample allocation not given. Samples analyzed were those drawn on day 63 after the first vaccine or placebo injection. Libraries were prepared by immunoSEQ multiplex PCR; TCRdb keeps only in-frame clonotypes and omits some of them. This table holds about 680,000 clones, roughly 90% found once. The specimen comprised peripheral blood, sampled in a trial of Ad26.COV2.S vaccine versus placebo. The origin of the receptors is a person aged 18 to 65 who received the Ad26.COV2.S COVID-19 vaccine or a placebo.

The chain employs TRBV25-1 and TRBJ2-7; tentatively, D is TRBD1 (6 bases). Trimming pared 4 bases from V and 4 bases from J, leaving 20 bases between. The CDR3 is 16 amino acids. Germline loops: CDR1 MGHDK, CDR2 SYGVNS. CDR3 in DNA: TGTGCCAGCAGTGGCCTAAACAGGGCTCGTCAATACGAGCAGTACTTC. It specifies CASSGLNRARQYEQYF.

This clone is a singleton in its sample. The chain recombines TRBV18 with TRBJ2-7; perhaps TRBD1 as D (6 bases). CDR3 length: 14 residues. CDR1 KGHSH and CDR2 LQKENI come from the germline V gene. V lost 2 bases and J lost 3, with 11 bases in between. In nucleotides, the CDR3 is TGTGCCAGCTCACCAAGGACAGTCGACTACGAGCAGTACTTC. Translated: CASSPRTVDYEQYF. Full variable domain (missing parts from reference TRBV18 and TRBJ2-7): NAGVMQNPRHLVRRRGQEARLRCSPMKGHSHVYWYRQLPEEGLKFMVYLQKENIIDESGMPKERFSAEFPKEGPSILRIQQVVRGDSAAYFCASSPRTVDYEQYFGPGTRLTVT.

The rearrangement joins TRBV3-1 (or the pseudogene TRBV3-2) to TRBJ1-1; unclear D gene. CDR1 LGHDT and CDR2 YNNKEL come from the germline V gene (reference sequence). Trimming took 5 bases from V and 1 from J, leaving 14 bases between them. The CDR3 loop spans 15 amino acids. The CDR3: CASSGLRTSNTEAFF. The CDR3 coding sequence is TGTGCCAGCAGCGGACTTAGGACTTCGAACACTGAAGCTTTCTTT.

The chain combines TRBV6-5 with TRBJ2-1; TRBD2 matches 14 bases. From germline, CDR1 is MNHEY and CDR2 SVGAGI. CDR3 length equals 16 residues. J was trimmed by 4 bases and V by 1 base; bases with no gene match: 0. CDR3 loop: CASSYWTSGGYNEQFF. CDR3 nucleotides: TGTGCCAGCAGTTACTGGACTAGCGGGGGGTACAATGAGCAGTTCTTC.

The rearrangement uses TRBV11-2 and TRBJ2-2, with D perhaps matching TRBD1 or TRBD2 (6 bases each). The CDR3 spans 16 residues. The ends were cut back, 5 bases at V and 7 bases at J, with 20 bases in the middle. Germline CDR1 is SGHAT and CDR2 is FQNNGV. The CDR3 nucleotides read TGTGCCAGCAGCCAGGGGTTTGGCTGGGAGGTCGGGGAGCTGTTTTTT. Translation: CASSQGFGWEVGELFF.

This chain joins TRBV6-4 and TRBJ2-1; D possibly corresponds to TRBD1 (7 bases). The V end was cut by 5 bases, the J end by 3 bases, with 14 bases between. Germline-derived CDR1 and CDR2 are MRHNA and SNTAGT. CDR3 size: 15 residues. The CDR3 DNA is TGTGCCAGCAGTCACGCAGGGGGGCTCTACAATGAGCAGTTCTTC. Encoded protein: CASSHAGGLYNEQFF.

The chain recombines TRBV7-2 with TRBJ1-1; D is undetermined. Trimming took off 0 bases at V and 4 bases at J, with 15 bases between the two ends. The germline CDR1 and CDR2 sequences are SGHTA and FQGNSA. CDR3 length: 16 amino acids. The CDR3 spells CASSLARSVWGTEAFF. The DNA for the CDR3 is TGTGCCAGCAGCTTAGCGCGGAGCGTATGGGGCACTGAAGCTTTCTTT.

The J gene is TRBJ2-7, the V gene TRBV14; D might be TRBD1 or TRBD2, each matching 5 bases. The CDR3 covers 15 residues. V gave up 1 base and J gave up 2 bases, with 12 bases separating them. The germline V gene encodes CDR1 SGHDN and CDR2 FVKESK. This CDR3 reads CASSQAGRLTYEQYF. The CDR3 DNA is TGTGCCAGCAGCCAAGCGGGACGGCTTACCTACGAGCAGTACTTC. Using reference TRBV14 and TRBJ2-7 for the parts outside the CDR3, the full variable domain is EAGVTQFPSHSVIEKGQTVTLRCDPISGHDNLYWYRRVMGKEIKFLLHFVKESKQDESGMPNNRFLAERTGGTYSTLKVQPAELEDSGVYFCASSQAGRLTYEQYFGPGTRLTVT.

The rearrangement links TRBV18 to TRBJ2-7; 8 nucleotides agree with TRBD1. CDR3 length: 15 amino acids. J gave up 4 bases and V 3 bases, and 8 bases lay outside the gene matches. Germline V gene sequence: CDR1 KGHSH, CDR2 LQKENI. CDR3 loop: CASSPAQGGGYEQYF. CDR3 nucleotide sequence: TGTGCCAGCTCACCCGCACAGGGGGGAGGTTACGAGCAGTACTTC.

V and J are TRBV25-1 and TRBJ1-4; D not resolved. Trimming removed 1 base at V and 8 bases at J, with 11 bases between. CDR3 length equals 14 residues. Per the germline V gene, CDR1 is MGHDK and CDR2 is SYGVNS. CDR3 region: CASSESHTFEKLFF. The CDR3 nucleotides read TGTGCCAGCAGTGAATCCCACACTTTCGAAAAACTGTTTTTT.

V usage is TRBV19 and J usage is TRBJ2-1, with D possibly TRBD2 on 5 matching bases. Looked up from germline, CDR1 is LNHDA and CDR2 is SQIVND (reference sequence). The CDR3 spans 11 residues. The V and J ends lost 3 bases and 10 bases respectively, with 7 bases between them. The CDR3 sequence: CASSIREEQFF. CDR3 DNA sequence: TGTGCCAGTAGTATCCGGGAAGAGCAGTTCTTC.

This clone appeared once. The CDR3 region is CASSPLAGSTGELFF. The CDR3 DNA reads TGTGCCAGCAGCCCCCTTGCGGGGAGCACCGGGGAGCTGTTTTTT. This chain joins TRBV3-1 (or the pseudogene TRBV3-2) and TRBJ2-2; weak D call: TRBD2 (6 bases). Germline V gene sequence: CDR1 LGHDT, CDR2 YNNKEL (reference sequence). V gave up 4 bases and J gave up 4 bases, with 13 bases separating them. CDR3 size: 15 residues.

This clone was found a few times. The chain employs TRBV5-4 and TRBJ1-1; a possible D gene is TRBD1 (5 bases). CDR1 and CDR2 from the germline V gene are SGHNT and YYREEE (reference sequence). The V end was cut by 4 bases, the J end by 5 bases, with 12 bases between. The CDR3 is made up of 13 amino acids. The CDR3 DNA reads TGTGCCAGCAGCCCGGGGCGTAGTACTGAAGCTTTCTTT. Its protein is CASSPGRSTEAFF.

The chain couples TRBV4-2 to TRBJ2-7; D may be TRBD1 (6 bases). Germline V gives CDR1 LGHNA, CDR2 YNFKEQ. The ends were cut back, 2 bases at V and 3 bases at J, with 14 bases in the middle. This CDR3 comprises 15 residues. The CDR3, as DNA: TGTGCCAGCAGCCAATTCCAGGGGCTCAGCTACGAGCAGTACTTC. Translating it yields CASSQFQGLSYEQYF.

DNA for the CDR3: TGTGCCAGCTCACTTACGGGTGTAGCTTTCTTT. It specifies CASSLTGVAFF. The chain uses TRBV18 and TRBJ1-1; D call uncertain. There are 11 residues in the CDR3. The V gene's germline CDR1 is KGHSH and CDR2 LQKENI. Trimming took 4 bases from V and 10 from J, leaving 10 bases between them.

V gene TRBV25-1 combines with J gene TRBJ1-2, with TRBD1 identical over 7 bases. This CDR3 region has 15 residues. With 2 bases clipped from V and 8 bases from J, the junction kept 11 bases outside the gene matches. The germline gives CDR1 MGHDK, CDR2 SYGVNS. CDR3 in DNA: TGTGCCAGCAGTGAAGCGACAGGGCTTGAGAAAGGCTACACCTTC. Translating it yields CASSEATGLEKGYTF.

With respect to this clone: This CDR3 is also generated by other DNA sequences in the sample. The CDR3 sequence: CASSQGTEAFF. Written as DNA, the CDR3 is TGTGCCAGCAGCCAAGGGACAGAAGCTTTCTTT. V is TRBV4-2 and J is TRBJ1-1; possibly TRBD1 for D (5 bases). The CDR3 sequence is 11 residues long. CDR1 is LGHNA and CDR2 is YNFKEQ in the germline V gene. V lost 1 base, J lost 8 bases, and 5 bases lay in between.

This sequence joins TRBV5-4 and TRBJ2-7; D gene unclear. In germline, CDR1 is SGHNT, CDR2 YYREEE (reference sequence). V lost 4 bases, J lost 0 bases, and 11 bases lay in between. CDR3 length: 14 amino acids. This CDR3 is CASSPRANSYEQYF. The CDR3 DNA sequence: TGTGCCAGCAGCCCTCGAGCGAACTCCTACGAGCAGTACTTC.

The J gene is TRBJ2-7, the V gene TRBV29-1; 12 bases fit TRBD1. The J segment lost 4 bases and the V segment lost 7 bases, leaving 14 bases of the junction unmatched. The CDR3 covers 16 residues. Germline values: CDR1 SQVTM, CDR2 ANQGSEA. The CDR3 spells CSGPREVGQGAYEQYF. As DNA, the CDR3 is TGCAGCGGGCCTCGTGAGGTGGGACAGGGGGCGTACGAGCAGTACTTC.